This entry lists 21 T cell receptor beta chains sequenced from one sample in a study of T cell repertoires in cytomegalovirus infection. The antigens of these receptors remain unknown. TCRdb reprocessed the reads with MiXCR, giving one entry per CDR3 protein. The profile shows some 480,000 distinct CDR3 sequences, around a third of them singletons. The sequencing here drew on cultured PBMCs, taken from culture after CMV antigen stimulation. These receptors were collected from a human donor in good health (CMV status not recorded). Some clones in this sample may be carry-over from other donors' samples.

In this sample, this clonotype turned up a few times. The rearrangement joins TRBV7-9 to TRBJ1-1; TRBD1 is a possible D gene (5 bases). The CDR3 extends over 11 amino acids. V gave up 6 bases and J gave up 6 bases, with 8 bases separating them. Germline V lookup: CDR1 SEHNR, CDR2 FQNEAQ (reference sequence). CDR3 region: CASRGTSEAFF. The CDR3 nucleotides are TGTGCCAGCAGGGGGACTTCTGAAGCTTTCTTT.

The genes are TRBV10-3 and TRBJ2-1; D is unresolved. This CDR3 spans 11 amino acids. Germline V gene data show CDR1 as ENHRY and CDR2 as SYGVKD. V was pared by 6 bases and J by 8 bases, with 8 bases between. This chain's CDR3 is CAISGGHEQFF. The CDR3 bases are TGTGCCATCAGCGGTGGTCATGAGCAGTTCTTC.

This clonotype was picked up many times. The chain has TRBV7-2 and TRBJ2-5, with D tentatively TRBD2 (5 bases). The V gene's germline CDR1 is SGHTA and CDR2 FQGNSA. The CDR3 covers 16 residues. Trimming took off 3 bases at V and 1 base at J, with 15 bases between the two ends. CDR3 DNA sequence: TGTGCCAGCAGCTTTTCAGCTGGGAGTCGCCAAGAGACCCAGTACTTC. It is translated as CASSFSAGSRQETQYF. Drawing the rest from reference TRBV7-2 and TRBJ2-5, the complete variable domain is GAGVSQSPSNKVTEKGKDVELRCDPISGHTALYWYRQSLGQGLEFLIYFQGNSAPDKSGLPSDRFSAERTGGSVSTLTIQRTQQEDSAVYLCASSFSAGSRQETQYFGPGTRLLVL.

This clonotype was seen only a few times. V usage is TRBV29-1 and J usage is TRBJ2-7; D remains unclear. V was clipped by 4 bases and J by 5 bases, with 21 bases between them. The germline V gene encodes CDR1 SQVTM and CDR2 ANQGSEA. The CDR3 covers 15 residues. The CDR3 region has the DNA TGCAGCGTTGTGGTAAAGGTCCTCGTCGCCAACGAGCAGTACTTC. Translation gives CSVVVKVLVANEQYF.

There are many counts of this clonotype. CDR3 DNA sequence: TGTGCCAGTCGGGACAGGGGGCACAATAATTCACCCCTCCACTTT. It is translated as CASRDRGHNNSPLHF. This chain joins TRBV11-3 and TRBJ1-6, with 12 positions matching TRBD1. This CDR3 has 15 residues. Germline lookup yields CDR1 SGHNT and CDR2 YENEEA. The junction had 5 bases not matched to a gene; V was cut back by 9 bases and J by 5 bases.

This clonotype was counted many times. J is TRBJ2-6 and V is TRBV7-9; the D gene is possibly TRBD2 (6 bases). The CDR3 runs to 15 residues. V was clipped by 5 bases and J by 1 base, with 9 bases between them. Per germline, CDR1 SEHNR and CDR2 FQNEAQ (reference sequence). The CDR3 DNA reads TGTGCCAGCAGCCCGACTAGTTCTGGGGCCAACGTCCTGACTTTC. It codes for CASSPTSSGANVLTF.

The chain employs TRBV19 and TRBJ1-4; 8 bases fit TRBD1. V lost 10 bases to trimming and J lost 5 bases; unmatched junction nucleotides: 9. Per germline, CDR1 LNHDA and CDR2 SQIVND (reference sequence). The CDR3 runs to 14 residues. The CDR3 nucleotides read TGTGCCACTAAGGGGACAGGAGGAAATGAAAAACTGTTTTTT. It specifies CATKGTGGNEKLFF.

This clonotype was found a few times. V usage is TRBV6-2 or TRBV6-3 and J usage is TRBJ2-7; D is unresolved. V dropped 2 bases and J dropped 7 bases, with 9 bases sitting between them. CDR3 length: 12 residues. Germline CDR1 and CDR2: MNHEY and SVGEGT. CDR3 sequence reads: CASSYGSGEQYV. In nucleotides, the CDR3 is TGTGCCAGCAGTTACGGATCCGGGGAGCAGTACGTC.

The chain is built from TRBV6-5 and TRBJ1-3, with D perhaps TRBD1 (5 bases). The germline gives CDR1 MNHEY, CDR2 SVGAGI. The CDR3 length is 15 residues. V was cut by 2 bases and J by 2 bases, with 10 bases left in between. The CDR3 DNA is TGTGCCAGCAGTTACGGCAGGGCGCCTGGAAACACCATATATTTT. Protein: CASSYGRAPGNTIYF.

The chain carries TRBV6-2 or TRBV6-3 and TRBJ2-2; D unclear. In germline, CDR1 is MNHEY, CDR2 SVGEGT. The V and J ends lost 11 bases and 5 bases respectively, with 15 bases between them. The CDR3 runs 13 residues. CDR3 nucleotide sequence: TGTGCCTGTAGGCCCTTAGGGACCGGGGAGCTGTTTTTT. It codes for CACRPLGTGELFF.

This clonotype has just one count. J is TRBJ1-5 and V is TRBV29-1; D call uncertain. The V end was cut by 8 bases, the J end by 0 bases, with 11 bases between. This CDR3 has 13 residues. Germline V gene sequence: CDR1 SQVTM, CDR2 ANQGSEA. CDR3 in amino acids: CSTGDYSNQPQHF. DNA of the CDR3: TGCAGCACTGGCGATTATAGCAATCAGCCCCAGCATTTT.

This sequence joins TRBV19 and TRBJ1-1; D not resolved. V lost 6 bases, J lost 5 bases, and 10 bases lay in between. The CDR3 sequence is 12 residues long. Per germline, CDR1 LNHDA and CDR2 SQIVND (reference sequence). CDR3 coding DNA: TGTGCCAGTAGCCATCTAAGGACTGAAGCTTTCTTT. It yields the protein CASSHLRTEAFF. The full variable domain, with the rest looked up from reference TRBV19 and TRBJ1-1, is DGGITQSPKYLFRKEGQNVTLSCEQNLNHDAMYWYRQDPGQGLRLIYYSQIVNDFQKGDIAEGYSVSREKKESFPLTVTSAQKNPTAFYLCASSHLRTEAFFGQGTRLTVV.

The genes are TRBV12-3 or TRBV12-4 and TRBJ1-2; TRBD1 matches 8 bases. V shed 3 bases, J shed 10 bases, and the junction held 7 bases outside the gene matches. The CDR3 covers 13 residues. The CDR3 sequence: CASSLSRGLDYTF. CDR3 DNA sequence: TGTGCCAGCAGTTTGTCCAGGGGGCTTGACTACACCTTC.

This clonotype has more than one count but fewer than ten. V usage is TRBV11-3 and J usage is TRBJ1-1, with D possibly TRBD1 on 6 matching bases. Trimming removed 1 base from V and 4 bases from J, with 13 bases in between. The CDR3 is made up of 15 amino acids. The germline CDR1 and CDR2 sequences are SGHNT and YENEEA. CDR3 DNA: TGTGCCAGCAGCTTAGGCTCGGGACATGGCACTGAAGCTTTCTTT. It specifies CASSLGSGHGTEAFF. Together with reference TRBV11-3 and TRBJ1-1, the CDR3 gives the full variable domain: EAGVVQSPRYKIIEKKQPVAFWCNPISGHNTLYWYLQNLGQGPELLIRYENEEAVDDSQLPKDRFSAERLKGVDSTLKIQPAELGDSAVYLCASSLGSGHGTEAFFGQGTRLTVV.

In this sample, this clonotype turned up many times. The rearrangement links TRBV7-8 to TRBJ1-4; TRBD1 matches at 10 bases. Germline V gene data show CDR1 as SGHVS and CDR2 as FQNEAQ. Trimming cost V 6 bases and J 8 bases; bases outside gene matches: 18. The CDR3 covers 18 residues. CDR3 in DNA: TGTGCCAGCAGTTTCCTGGGTGCCCTGGGACAGGGGACCGAAAAACTGTTTTTT. This encodes CASSFLGALGQGTEKLFF.

The sample holds a few counts of this clonotype. The chain employs TRBV19 and TRBJ1-5; D gene uncertain. Germline CDR1 and CDR2: LNHDA and SQIVND (reference sequence). The V and J ends lost 6 bases and 3 bases respectively, with 12 bases between them. The CDR3 is made up of 14 amino acids. CDR3 DNA: TGTGCCAGTAGCCTCGCAGACATCAATCAGCCCCAGCATTTT. Translated: CASSLADINQPQHF. The whole variable domain, remainder taken from reference TRBV19 and TRBJ1-5, is DGGITQSPKYLFRKEGQNVTLSCEQNLNHDAMYWYRQDPGQGLRLIYYSQIVNDFQKGDIAEGYSVSREKKESFPLTVTSAQKNPTAFYLCASSLADINQPQHFGDGTRLSIL.

Of note for this clonotype: A read error may explain this, as a much larger clone is one base away. The gene calls are TRBV11-3 and TRBJ1-4; D call uncertain. Trimming shortened V by 5 bases and J by 1 base, and 8 bases separated the two germline ends. The CDR3 runs to 14 residues. Germline CDR1 is SGHNT and CDR2 is YENEEA. Here the CDR3 DNA reads TGTGCCAGCAGCCCGGGCGGAACTAATGAAAAACTGTTTTTT. Residues: CASSPGGTNEKLFF.

This clonotype was detected a few times. The chain employs TRBV7-6 and TRBJ2-1, with 16 positions matching TRBD2. The CDR3 has 21 residues. Germline loops: CDR1 SGHVS, CDR2 FNYEAQ. Trimming at V came to 5 bases and at J to 0 bases, leaving 13 bases not matched to a gene. The CDR3 sequence: CASSHHRGLAGGGSSYNEQFF. The CDR3 coding sequence is TGTGCCAGCAGCCATCACCGGGGACTAGCGGGAGGGGGGAGCTCCTACAATGAGCAGTTCTTC.

The chain carries TRBV5-4 and TRBJ2-1; 13 nucleotides match TRBD2. The V segment lost 4 bases and the J segment 5 bases; nucleotides outside the gene matches: 12. The CDR3 length is 18 residues. Germline lookup yields CDR1 SGHNT and CDR2 YYREEE (reference sequence). The CDR3 protein is CASSVGLAGVVQDNEQFF. The CDR3 DNA is TGTGCCAGCAGCGTCGGACTAGCGGGAGTAGTTCAAGACAATGAGCAGTTCTTC.

V usage is TRBV20-1 and J usage is TRBJ1-1; no definite D call. Trimming pared 2 bases from V and 0 bases from J, leaving 7 bases between. CDR3 length: 13 residues. Germline lookup yields CDR1 DFQATT and CDR2 SNEGSKA (reference sequence). The CDR3 coding sequence is TGCAGTGCTAGAACCAGAATGAACACTGAAGCTTTCTTT. This encodes CSARTRMNTEAFF.

The chain recombines TRBV7-2 with TRBJ1-4, with no clear D. V gave up 5 bases and J gave up 0 bases, with 10 bases separating them. The CDR3 is 15 amino acids. CDR1 SGHTA and CDR2 FQGNSA come from the germline V gene. The CDR3 here is CASSPVQATNEKLFF. CDR3 DNA: TGTGCCAGCAGCCCGGTGCAAGCAACTAATGAAAAACTGTTTTTT.